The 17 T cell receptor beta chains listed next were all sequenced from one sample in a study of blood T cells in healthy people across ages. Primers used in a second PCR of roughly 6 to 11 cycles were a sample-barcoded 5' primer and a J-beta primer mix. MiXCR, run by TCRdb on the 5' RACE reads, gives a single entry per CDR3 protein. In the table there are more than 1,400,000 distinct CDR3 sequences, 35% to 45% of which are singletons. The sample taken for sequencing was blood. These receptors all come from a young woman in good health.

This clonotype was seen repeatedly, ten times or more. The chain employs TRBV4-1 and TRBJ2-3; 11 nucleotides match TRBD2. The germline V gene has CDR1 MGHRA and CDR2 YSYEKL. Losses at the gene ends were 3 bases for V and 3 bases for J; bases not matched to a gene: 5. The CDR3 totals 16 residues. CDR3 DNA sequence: TGCGCCAGCAGCCACACCGGGACTAGCGGAACAGATACGCAGTATTTT. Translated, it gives CASSHTGTSGTDTQYF.

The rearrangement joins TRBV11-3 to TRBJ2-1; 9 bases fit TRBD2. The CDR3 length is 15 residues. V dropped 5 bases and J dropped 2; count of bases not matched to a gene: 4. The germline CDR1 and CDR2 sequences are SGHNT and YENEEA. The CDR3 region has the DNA TGTGCCAGCAGCATTAGCGGGAGTCCCTACAATGAGCAGTTCTTC. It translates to CASSISGSPYNEQFF.

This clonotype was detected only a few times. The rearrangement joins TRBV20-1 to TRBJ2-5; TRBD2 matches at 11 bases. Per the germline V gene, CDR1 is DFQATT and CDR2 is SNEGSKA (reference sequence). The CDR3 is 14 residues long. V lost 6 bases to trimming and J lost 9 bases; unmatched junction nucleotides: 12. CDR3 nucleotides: TGCAGTGCATGGGGGACTAGCGGAAACCGGCCCCAGTACTTC. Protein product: CSAWGTSGNRPQYF.

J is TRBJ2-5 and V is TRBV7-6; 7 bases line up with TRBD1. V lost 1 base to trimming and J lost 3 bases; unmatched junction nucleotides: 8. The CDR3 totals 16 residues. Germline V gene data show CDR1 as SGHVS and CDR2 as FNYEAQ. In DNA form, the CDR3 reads TGTGCCAGCAGCTTAGAACCGTACGGGACAGAAGAGACCCAGTACTTC. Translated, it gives CASSLEPYGTEETQYF.

CDR3 nucleotide sequence: TGCGCCAGCAGCCAAACGGACGGAACCCCTAGAGAGCAGTACTTC. Translation: CASSQTDGTPREQYF. The V call is TRBV5-1, the J call TRBJ2-5; D gene unclear. CDR1 and CDR2 (germline): SGHRS, YFSETQ. The germline V and J ends were trimmed by 4 bases and 11 bases, with 24 bases remaining between them. There are 15 residues in the CDR3. Looking up the rest from reference TRBV5-1 and TRBJ2-5 gives the full variable domain: KAGVTQTPRYLIKTRGQQVTLSCSPISGHRSVSWYQQTPGQGLQFLFEYFSETQRNKGNFPGRFSGRQFSNSRSEMNVSTLELGDSALYLCASSQTDGTPREQYFGPGTRLLVL.

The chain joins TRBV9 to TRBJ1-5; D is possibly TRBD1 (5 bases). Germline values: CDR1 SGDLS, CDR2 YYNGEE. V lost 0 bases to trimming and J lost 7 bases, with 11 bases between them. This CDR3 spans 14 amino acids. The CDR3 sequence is CASSVESGRQPQHF. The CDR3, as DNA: TGTGCCAGCAGCGTAGAATCAGGGAGGCAGCCCCAGCATTTT.

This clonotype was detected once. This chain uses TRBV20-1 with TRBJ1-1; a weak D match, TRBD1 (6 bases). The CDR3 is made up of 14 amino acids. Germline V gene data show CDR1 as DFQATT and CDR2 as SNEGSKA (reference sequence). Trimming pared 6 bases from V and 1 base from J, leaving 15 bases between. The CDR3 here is CSAPRGGRNTEAFF. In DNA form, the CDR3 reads TGCAGTGCGCCTCGGGGGGGGCGGAACACTGAAGCTTTCTTT.

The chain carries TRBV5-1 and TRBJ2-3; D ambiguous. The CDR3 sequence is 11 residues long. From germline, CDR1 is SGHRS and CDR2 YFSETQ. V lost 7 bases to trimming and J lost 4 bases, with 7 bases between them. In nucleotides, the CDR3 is TGCGCCAGCCTCGAGGCAGATACGCAGTATTTT. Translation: CASLEADTQYF.

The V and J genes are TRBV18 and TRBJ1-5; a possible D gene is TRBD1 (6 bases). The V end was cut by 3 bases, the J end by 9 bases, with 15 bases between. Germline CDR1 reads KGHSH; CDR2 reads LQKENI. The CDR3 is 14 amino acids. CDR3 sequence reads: CASSPGGVGRPQHF. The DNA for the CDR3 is TGTGCCAGCTCACCCGGGGGCGTTGGTCGGCCCCAGCATTTT.

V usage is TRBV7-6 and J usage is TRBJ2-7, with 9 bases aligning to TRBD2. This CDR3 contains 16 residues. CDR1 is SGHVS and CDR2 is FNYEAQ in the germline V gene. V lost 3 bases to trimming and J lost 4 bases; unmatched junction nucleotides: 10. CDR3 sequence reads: CASSLSASGRWYEQYF. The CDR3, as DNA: TGTGCCAGCAGCTTGAGTGCAAGCGGGAGGTGGTACGAGCAGTACTTC.

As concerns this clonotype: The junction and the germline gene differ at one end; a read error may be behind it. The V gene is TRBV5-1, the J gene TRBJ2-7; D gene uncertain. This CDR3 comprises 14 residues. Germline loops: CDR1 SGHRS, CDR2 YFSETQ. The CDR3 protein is CVSSRAESSYEQYF. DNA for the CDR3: TGCGTCAGCAGCCGTGCAGAGAGCTCCTACGAGCAGTACTTC.

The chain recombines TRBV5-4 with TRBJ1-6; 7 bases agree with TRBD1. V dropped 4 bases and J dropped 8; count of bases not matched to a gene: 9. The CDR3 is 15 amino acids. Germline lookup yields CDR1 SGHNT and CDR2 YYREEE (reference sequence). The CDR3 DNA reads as TGTGCCAGCAGCCCGCCTACAGGGGCTGATTCACCCCTCCACTTT. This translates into CASSPPTGADSPLHF.

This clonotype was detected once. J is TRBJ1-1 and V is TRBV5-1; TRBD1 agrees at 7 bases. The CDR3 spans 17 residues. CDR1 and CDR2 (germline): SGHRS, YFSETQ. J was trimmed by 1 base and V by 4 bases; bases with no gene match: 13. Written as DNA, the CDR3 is TGCGCCAGCAGCCCCTGGAGTACAGGGGACTCGAACACTGAAGCTTTCTTT. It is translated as CASSPWSTGDSNTEAFF. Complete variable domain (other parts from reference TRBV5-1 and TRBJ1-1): KAGVTQTPRYLIKTRGQQVTLSCSPISGHRSVSWYQQTPGQGLQFLFEYFSETQRNKGNFPGRFSGRQFSNSRSEMNVSTLELGDSALYLCASSPWSTGDSNTEAFFGQGTRLTVV.

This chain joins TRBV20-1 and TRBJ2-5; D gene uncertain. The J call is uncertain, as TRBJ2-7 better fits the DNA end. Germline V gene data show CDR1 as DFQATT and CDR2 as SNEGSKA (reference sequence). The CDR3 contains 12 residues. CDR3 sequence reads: CSARPESREQYF. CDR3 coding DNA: TGCAGTGCTAGACCCGAATCCCGCGAGCAGTACTTC.

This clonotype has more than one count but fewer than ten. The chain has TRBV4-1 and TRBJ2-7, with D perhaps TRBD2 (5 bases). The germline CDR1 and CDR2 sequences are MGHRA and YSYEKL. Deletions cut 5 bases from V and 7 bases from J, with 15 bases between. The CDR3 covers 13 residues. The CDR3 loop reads CASSEGLALEQYF. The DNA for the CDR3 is TGCGCCAGCAGCGAAGGCCTAGCCCTTGAGCAGTACTTC.

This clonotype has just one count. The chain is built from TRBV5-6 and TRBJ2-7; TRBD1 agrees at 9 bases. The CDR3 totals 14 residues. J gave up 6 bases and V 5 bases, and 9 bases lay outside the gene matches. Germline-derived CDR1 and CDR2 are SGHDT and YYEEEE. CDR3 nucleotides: TGTGCCAGCAGGACCGGGACAGGGCTCGTCGAGCAGTACTTC. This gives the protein CASRTGTGLVEQYF.

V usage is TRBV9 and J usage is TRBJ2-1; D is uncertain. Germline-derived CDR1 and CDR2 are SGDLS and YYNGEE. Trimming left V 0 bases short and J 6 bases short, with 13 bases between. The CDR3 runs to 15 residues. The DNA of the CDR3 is TGTGCCAGCAGCGTAGTCCAGGAGTGTCTCAATGAGCAGTTCTTC. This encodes CASSVVQECLNEQFF.